What follows are 25 T cell receptor beta chains derived from one specimen sequenced in a study of T cells of healthy individuals. TCRdb reanalysed the 5' RACE reads using MiXCR and keeps one entry per CDR3 protein. This repertoire shows 90,000 to 100,000 distinct CDR3 sequences, 17% found once; its top ten account for around 6.5%. The origin of the receptors is a human donor in good health.

This clonotype has only a few counts. This chain connects TRBV5-6 to TRBJ2-1; D gene ambiguous. CDR1 and CDR2 from the germline V gene are SGHDT and YYEEEE. V lost 2 bases and J lost 9, with 9 bases in between. The CDR3 consists of 12 residues. The CDR3 loop is CASSFGTREQFF. The CDR3 DNA is TGTGCCAGCAGCTTCGGAACCCGTGAGCAGTTCTTC. Full variable domain (remainder filled in from reference TRBV5-6 and TRBJ2-1): DAGVTQSPTHLIKTRGQQVTLRCSPKSGHDTVSWYQQALGQGPQFIFQYYEEEERQRGNFPDRFSGHQFPNYSSELNVNALLLGDSALYLCASSFGTREQFFGPGTRLTVL.

V and J are TRBV28 and TRBJ1-1; D possibly corresponds to TRBD1 (5 bases). V was cut by 5 bases and J by 1 base, with 20 bases left in between. In germline, CDR1 is MDHEN, CDR2 SYDVKM. The CDR3 is made up of 17 amino acids. The CDR3 coding sequence is TGTGCCAGCAGTCCTCCGGGACCAATAAGGAAGAACACTGAAGCTTTCTTT. This encodes CASSPPGPIRKNTEAFF.

In this sample, this clonotype turned up a few times. This chain links TRBV20-1 with TRBJ2-3; TRBD2 aligns across 11 bases. The V gene's germline CDR1 is DFQATT and CDR2 SNEGSKA (reference sequence). J lost 1 base, V lost 5 bases, and 5 bases had no gene match. CDR3 length: 15 amino acids. CDR3 loop: CSALTSGGRTDTQYF. DNA for the CDR3: TGCAGTGCTCTCACTAGCGGGGGACGCACAGATACGCAGTATTTT.

The chain employs TRBV28 and TRBJ2-1, with D possibly matching TRBD2 (6 bases). CDR1 is MDHEN, CDR2 SYDVKM, per germline. The CDR3 sequence is 17 residues long. V was shortened by 3 bases and J by 3 bases, with 18 bases between the two germline ends. CDR3 loop: CASSLGLGGGNYNEQFF. CDR3 bases: TGTGCCAGCAGTTTGGGACTTGGGGGAGGTAACTACAATGAGCAGTTCTTC.

This clonotype showed up just a few times. The V and J genes are TRBV5-1 and TRBJ2-4; 11 bases agree with TRBD2. From germline, CDR1 is SGHRS and CDR2 YFSETQ. The CDR3 consists of 17 residues. Losses at the gene ends were 0 bases for V and 7 bases for J; bases not matched to a gene: 9. The CDR3 sequence: CASSLDGTSGGSNIQYF. The CDR3 bases are TGCGCCAGCAGCTTGGATGGAACTAGCGGGGGATCGAACATTCAGTACTTC.

This clonotype has a count of ten or more. The gene calls are TRBV7-8 and TRBJ1-2, with 7 bases matching TRBD1. The germline gives CDR1 SGHVS, CDR2 FQNEAQ. Trimming removed 5 bases from V and 8 bases from J; junction bases left unmatched: 8. The CDR3 covers 13 residues. DNA of the CDR3: TGTGCCAGCAGCGGAGGGGGCAGCAGCGGCTACACCTTC. Translating gives CASSGGGSSGYTF.

The rearrangement joins TRBV7-9 to TRBJ1-5; D is unresolved. The CDR3 has 13 residues. The germline gives CDR1 SEHNR, CDR2 FQNEAQ (reference sequence). V lost 2 bases and J lost 5, with 7 bases in between. CDR3 coding DNA: TGTGCCAGCAGCTTAAGTCAGTATCAGCCCCAGCATTTT. It is translated as CASSLSQYQPQHF.

This clonotype occurred a few times. The rearrangement joins TRBV10-3 to TRBJ2-1, with 9 positions matching TRBD1. Per germline, CDR1 ENHRY and CDR2 SYGVKD. The V segment lost 0 bases and the J segment 9 bases; nucleotides outside the gene matches: 0. This CDR3 comprises 13 residues. The CDR3 protein is CAISESGQGEQFF. In DNA form, the CDR3 reads TGTGCCATCAGTGAGTCGGGACAGGGTGAGCAGTTCTTC.

This rearrangement joins TRBV6-6 to TRBJ1-1, with D perhaps matching TRBD1 (6 bases). Germline values: CDR1 MNHNY, CDR2 SVGAGI (reference sequence). Trimming left V 2 bases short and J 2 bases short, with 12 bases between. The CDR3 spans 15 residues. The CDR3 region is CASSYRIQGNTEAFF. The DNA of the CDR3 is TGTGCCAGCAGTTACAGGATACAGGGTAACACTGAAGCTTTCTTT.

This clonotype was observed a handful of times. V is TRBV28 and J is TRBJ1-6, with 8 nucleotides matching TRBD1. This CDR3 is 15 amino acids long. V shed 5 bases and J 7 bases; nucleotides not matched to a gene: 7. Germline loops: CDR1 MDHEN, CDR2 SYDVKM. This CDR3 is CASSPMTGENSPLHF. The CDR3 DNA reads TGTGCCAGCAGTCCGATGACAGGGGAGAATTCACCCCTCCACTTT. The full variable domain, its missing parts supplied by reference TRBV28 and TRBJ1-6, is DVKVTQSSRYLVKRTGEKVFLECVQDMDHENMFWYRQDPGLGLRLIYFSYDVKMKEKGDIPEGYSVSREKKERFSLILESASTNQTSMYLCASSPMTGENSPLHFGNGTRLTVT.

The chain carries TRBV4-2 and TRBJ2-7; D uncertain. Germline CDR1 and CDR2: LGHNA and YNFKEQ. V lost 4 bases and J lost 1, with 8 bases in between. The CDR3 covers 13 residues. The CDR3 region has the DNA TGTGCCAGCAGCCTAGCTAGATCCTACGAGCAGTACTTC. As protein: CASSLARSYEQYF.

The chain has TRBV27 and TRBJ2-7, with a weak D call TRBD1 (6 bases). CDR3 length: 14 amino acids. Germline V gene data show CDR1 as MNHEY and CDR2 as SMNVEV (reference sequence). Deletions cut 5 bases from V and 2 bases from J, with 13 bases between. DNA of the CDR3: TGTGCCAGCAGTCCTCCGGACAGAACCTACGAGCAGTACTTC. Protein product: CASSPPDRTYEQYF.

The chain uses TRBV10-3 and TRBJ2-2; 9 positions agree with TRBD2. From germline, CDR1 is ENHRY and CDR2 SYGVKD. Germline trimming cut 8 bases from V and 0 bases from J; bases unmatched to any gene: 7. The length of the CDR3 is 16 residues. The CDR3 loop is CAIGLASGTNTGELFF. Written as DNA, the CDR3 is TGTGCCATCGGTCTTGCTAGCGGGACGAACACCGGGGAGCTGTTTTTT.

Note on this clonotype: Germline is not matched at one junction end, which may reflect a read error. V usage is TRBV20-1 and J usage is TRBJ1-2; D ambiguous. Germline V gene lookup returns CDR1 DFQATT and CDR2 SNEGSKA (reference sequence). The CDR3 length is 13 residues. The CDR3 nucleotides read TGCAGTGCCAGAGACCCACCTAACTATGGCTACACCTTC. Translated: CSARDPPNYGYTF.

This clonotype was found many times. The CDR3 bases are TGCAGCTCCACGGAGGGAGGCACAGATACGCAGTATTTT. Residues: CSSTEGGTDTQYF. V gene TRBV29-1 combines with J gene TRBJ2-3, with a possible D match to TRBD2 (6 bases). The CDR3 loop spans 13 amino acids. Trimming stripped 8 bases from V and 1 base from J, with 13 bases between. The V gene's germline CDR1 is SQVTM and CDR2 ANQGSEA.

This sequence joins TRBV7-2 and TRBJ2-2, with no clear D. Germline V gene sequence: CDR1 SGHTA, CDR2 FQGNSA. Deletions cut 1 base from V and 0 bases from J, with 9 bases between. The CDR3 contains 16 residues. CDR3: CASSLVSTTNTGELFF. CDR3 sequence (DNA): TGTGCCAGCAGCTTAGTCAGCACCACGAACACCGGGGAGCTGTTTTTT.

In this sample, this clonotype turned up a few times. The chain links TRBV5-6 to TRBJ2-1; 8 bases map to TRBD2. The CDR3 loop spans 15 amino acids. The junction had 2 bases not matched to a gene; V was cut back by 2 bases and J by 1 base. Germline-derived CDR1 and CDR2 are SGHDT and YYEEEE. The DNA of the CDR3 is TGTGCCAGCAGCTTCGGGGGGGGGTCCTACAATGAGCAGTTCTTC. It encodes CASSFGGGSYNEQFF.

Many counts were recorded for this clonotype. The V gene is TRBV6-6, the J gene TRBJ1-5; possibly TRBD1 for D (5 bases). The CDR3 contains 13 residues. Germline V lookup: CDR1 MNHNY, CDR2 SVGAGI (reference sequence). V dropped 11 bases and J dropped 3 bases, with 14 bases sitting between them. CDR3 residues: CAGGDRVNQPQHF. CDR3 in DNA: TGTGCCGGGGGGGACCGGGTCAATCAGCCCCAGCATTTT.

The chain employs TRBV6-5 and TRBJ1-5; no clear D gene. The germline gives CDR1 MNHEY, CDR2 SVGAGI. The V gene lost 6 bases and the J gene lost 4 bases, with 10 bases spanning the gap. The CDR3 covers 13 residues. The CDR3 protein is CASRSRLNQPQHF. For the CDR3, the DNA is TGTGCCAGCAGGTCGCGGCTGAATCAGCCCCAGCATTTT.

There are a few counts of this clonotype. This chain uses TRBV4-1 with TRBJ2-5; tentatively, D is TRBD1 (6 bases). Germline CDR1 and CDR2: MGHRA and YSYEKL. The CDR3 has 16 amino acids. With 1 base removed from V and 4 bases from J, the gap between germline ends came to 16 bases. CDR3 region: CASSQGGRGRGETQYF. In nucleotides, the CDR3 is TGCGCCAGCAGCCAAGGGGGCAGGGGCCGGGGAGAGACCCAGTACTTC.

This clonotype was found a few times. The V call is TRBV5-1, the J call TRBJ2-2, with D possibly matching TRBD1 (5 bases). The CDR3 totals 12 residues. The V gene lost 7 bases and the J gene lost 5 bases, with 9 bases spanning the gap. The V gene's germline CDR1 is SGHRS and CDR2 YFSETQ. CDR3 sequence: CASRHRTGELFF. CDR3 coding DNA: TGCGCCAGCCGGCACAGGACCGGGGAGCTGTTTTTT.

The CDR3 DNA is TGTGCGACTTCAGAGGACAGGGTGGGCTACACCTTC. It yields the protein CATSEDRVGYTF. The chain combines TRBV7-2 with TRBJ1-2, with TRBD1 matching over 8 bases. Germline assignment: CDR1 SGHTA and CDR2 FQGNSA. The CDR3 has 12 amino acids.

In its sample, this clonotype was seen many times. V gene TRBV28 combines with J gene TRBJ2-3; 8 bases fit TRBD1. The length of the CDR3 is 16 residues. The germline V gene has CDR1 MDHEN and CDR2 SYDVKM. V dropped 8 bases and J dropped 4; count of bases not matched to a gene: 14. The CDR3 sequence is CASEKVQGGRADTQYF. Written as DNA, the CDR3 is TGTGCCAGCGAAAAGGTACAGGGGGGCAGAGCAGATACGCAGTATTTT. Full variable domain (rest looked up from reference TRBV28 and TRBJ2-3): DVKVTQSSRYLVKRTGEKVFLECVQDMDHENMFWYRQDPGLGLRLIYFSYDVKMKEKGDIPEGYSVSREKKERFSLILESASTNQTSMYLCASEKVQGGRADTQYFGPGTRLTVL.

This clonotype showed up many times. The CDR3 bases are TGCAGTGCCACTCAGGGGATCAGTGAGCAGTTCTTC. Residues: CSATQGISEQFF. J is TRBJ2-1 and V is TRBV20-1; tentative D call: TRBD1 (6 bases). CDR3 length equals 12 residues. The germline V gene has CDR1 DFQATT and CDR2 SNEGSKA (reference sequence). V lost 6 bases, J lost 9 bases, and 15 bases lay in between.

This clonotype was observed at least ten times. The chain is built from TRBV29-1 and TRBJ1-1, with TRBD1 as a possible D gene (5 bases). The CDR3 spans 13 residues. Germline lookup yields CDR1 SQVTM and CDR2 ANQGSEA. Trimming removed 7 bases at V and 2 bases at J, with 14 bases between. CDR3 DNA: TGCAGCGCCAACCGGGGGGACAACACTGAAGCTTTCTTT. This codes for CSANRGDNTEAFF.